Listed below are T cell receptor beta chains from one sample, sequenced in a study of blood T cell repertoires in COVID-19. Some clones are missing from TCRdb's copy, which holds only in-frame ones; the method was immunoSEQ multiplex PCR. The sample lists around 72,000 clones; around 80% were seen once. Material: peripheral blood. These receptors originate from a human donor in a cohort sampled during active COVID-19. Each CDR3 is given with its conserved first and last residue. The listing skips clone size in some rows; elsewhere it reads once, few, many or a size class.

v_gene	abundance	CDR3aa
TRBV5-1	.	CASSSTGTPSDTQYF
TRBV5-1	.	CASTAASGSYEQYF
TRBV11-2	.	CASSSGQYSGANVLTF
TRBV29-1	.	CSVSGQGGVGYTF
TRBV2	.	CASSEGEGFRGYTF
TRBV7-2	.	CASSLVTGRIQYF
TRBV9	few	CASSVSSFSYEQYF
TRBV4-2	.	CASTRERDSTYEQYF
TRBV7-9	once	CASSAGTSGGYEQYF
TRBV30	.	CAWISTTDTQYF
TRBV7-9	.	CASSRLAGGREQFF
TRBV27	.	CASSSRTGTYEQYF
TRBV30	.	CAWSVQFGQNYGYTF
TRBV20-1	few	CSALELREQYF
TRBV7-9	.	CASSPQGWAYEQYF
TRBV2	.	CASMRDGGSSYNEQFF
TRBV7-8	.	CASSPVPGGNANYGYTF
TRBV5-1	.	CASSLGQGANYGYTF
TRBV4-2	.	CASSQGRVYSQETQYF
TRBV9	.	CASSVALRYGTGRLSSYNEQFF
TRBV6-1	.	CASSELASGGHFQETQYF
TRBV10-1	.	CASSASRDRLYEQYF
TRBV24-1	.	CATSAAGGGGADTQYF